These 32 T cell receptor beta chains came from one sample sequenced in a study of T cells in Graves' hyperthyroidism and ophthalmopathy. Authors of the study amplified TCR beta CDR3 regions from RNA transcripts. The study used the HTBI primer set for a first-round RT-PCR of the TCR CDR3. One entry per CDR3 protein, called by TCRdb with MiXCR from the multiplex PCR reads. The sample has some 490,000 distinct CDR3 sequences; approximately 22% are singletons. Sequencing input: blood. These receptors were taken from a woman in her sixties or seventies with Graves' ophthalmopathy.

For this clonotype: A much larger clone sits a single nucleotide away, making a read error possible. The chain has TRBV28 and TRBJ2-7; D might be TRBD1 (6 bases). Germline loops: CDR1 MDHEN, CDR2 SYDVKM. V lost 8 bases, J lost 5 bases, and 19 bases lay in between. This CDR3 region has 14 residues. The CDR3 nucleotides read TGTGCCAGCGGTCCCCGACAGGTACCCCACGAGCAGTACTTC. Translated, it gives CASGPRQVPHEQYF.

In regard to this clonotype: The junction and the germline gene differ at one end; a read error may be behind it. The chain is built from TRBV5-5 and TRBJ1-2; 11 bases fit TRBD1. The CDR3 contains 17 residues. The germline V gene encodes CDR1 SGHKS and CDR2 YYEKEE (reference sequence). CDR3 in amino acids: CASSSPGQGVDDYGYTF. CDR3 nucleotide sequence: TGCGCCAGCAGCTCACCGGGACAGGGGGTTGATGACTATGGCTACACCTTC.

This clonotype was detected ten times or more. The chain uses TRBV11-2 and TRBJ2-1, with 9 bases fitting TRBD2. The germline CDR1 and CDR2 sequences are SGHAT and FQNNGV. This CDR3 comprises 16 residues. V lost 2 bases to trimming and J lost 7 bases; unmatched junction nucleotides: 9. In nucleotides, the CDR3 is TGTGCCAGCAGCTTAAGATCTTCGAGCGGGAGGAATGAGCAGTTCTTC. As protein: CASSLRSSSGRNEQFF.

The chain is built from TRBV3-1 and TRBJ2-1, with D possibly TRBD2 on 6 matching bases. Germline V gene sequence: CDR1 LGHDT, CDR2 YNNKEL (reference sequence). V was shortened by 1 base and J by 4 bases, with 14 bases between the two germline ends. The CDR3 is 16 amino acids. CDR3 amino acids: CASSQVVGSLYNEQFF. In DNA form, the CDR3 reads TGTGCCAGCAGCCAAGTTGTCGGGAGCCTATACAATGAGCAGTTCTTC.

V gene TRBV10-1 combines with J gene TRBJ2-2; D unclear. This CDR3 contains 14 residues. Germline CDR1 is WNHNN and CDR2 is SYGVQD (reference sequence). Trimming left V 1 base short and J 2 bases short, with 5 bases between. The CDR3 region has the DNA TGCGCCAGCAGTGAGTACCGCAACACCGGGGAGCTGTTTTTT. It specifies CASSEYRNTGELFF.

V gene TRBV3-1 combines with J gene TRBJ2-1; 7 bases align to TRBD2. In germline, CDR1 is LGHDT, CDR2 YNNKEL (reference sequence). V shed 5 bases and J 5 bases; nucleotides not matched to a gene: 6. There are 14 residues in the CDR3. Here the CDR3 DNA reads TGTGCCAGCAGCACCCATGGACTAGACAATGAGCAGTTCTTC. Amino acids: CASSTHGLDNEQFF.

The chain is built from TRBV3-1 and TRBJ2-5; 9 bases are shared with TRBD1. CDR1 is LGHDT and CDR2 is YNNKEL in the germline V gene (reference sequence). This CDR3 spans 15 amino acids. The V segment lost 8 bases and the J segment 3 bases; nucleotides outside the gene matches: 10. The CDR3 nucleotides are TGTGCCAGCGACCGGGGACAGGGACGGGAAGAGACCCAGTACTTC. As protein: CASDRGQGREETQYF.

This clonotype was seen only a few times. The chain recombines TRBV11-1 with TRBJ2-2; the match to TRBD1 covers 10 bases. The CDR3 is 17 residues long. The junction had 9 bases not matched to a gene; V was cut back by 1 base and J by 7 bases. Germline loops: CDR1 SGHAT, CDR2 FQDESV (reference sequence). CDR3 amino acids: CASSLVPDRGYGGELFF. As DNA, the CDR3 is TGTGCCAGCAGCTTAGTCCCGGACAGGGGGTATGGCGGGGAGCTGTTTTTT.

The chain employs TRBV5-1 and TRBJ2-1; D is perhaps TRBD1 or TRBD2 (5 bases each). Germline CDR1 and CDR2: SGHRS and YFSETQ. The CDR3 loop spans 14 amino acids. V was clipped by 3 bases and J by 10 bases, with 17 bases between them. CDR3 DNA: TGCGCCAGCAGCTCGGGACGACGCACGGGAGAGCAGTTCTTC. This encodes CASSSGRRTGEQFF.

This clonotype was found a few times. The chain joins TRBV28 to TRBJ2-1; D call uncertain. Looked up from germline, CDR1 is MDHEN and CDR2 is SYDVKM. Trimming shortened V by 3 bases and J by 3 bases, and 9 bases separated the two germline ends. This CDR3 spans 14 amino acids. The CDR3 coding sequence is TGTGCCAGCAGTTTCCTAGACCACTACAATGAGCAGTTCTTC. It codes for CASSFLDHYNEQFF.

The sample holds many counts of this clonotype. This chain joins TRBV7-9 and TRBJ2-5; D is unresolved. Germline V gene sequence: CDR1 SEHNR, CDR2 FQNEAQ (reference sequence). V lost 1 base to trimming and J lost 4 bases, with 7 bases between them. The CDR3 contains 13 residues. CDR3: CASSLDGRETQYF. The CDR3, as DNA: TGTGCCAGCAGCTTAGATGGCCGAGAGACCCAGTACTTC.

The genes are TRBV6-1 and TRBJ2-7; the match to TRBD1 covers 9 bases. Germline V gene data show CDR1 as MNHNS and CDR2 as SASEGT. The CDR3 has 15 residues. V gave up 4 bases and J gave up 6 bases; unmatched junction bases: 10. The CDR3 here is CASSAPPGQGSEQYF. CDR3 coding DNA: TGTGCCAGCAGTGCACCGCCGGGACAGGGATCCGAGCAGTACTTC.

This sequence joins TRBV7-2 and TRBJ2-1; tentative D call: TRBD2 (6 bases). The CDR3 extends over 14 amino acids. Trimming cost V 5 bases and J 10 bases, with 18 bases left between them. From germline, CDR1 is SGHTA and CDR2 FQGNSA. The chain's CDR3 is CASSPTSRNTEQFF. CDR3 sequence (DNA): TGTGCCAGCAGCCCCACTAGCCGTAACACGGAGCAGTTCTTC.

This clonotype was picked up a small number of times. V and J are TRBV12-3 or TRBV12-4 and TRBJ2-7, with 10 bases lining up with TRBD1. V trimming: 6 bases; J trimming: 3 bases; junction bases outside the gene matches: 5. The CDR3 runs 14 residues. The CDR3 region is CASSQTGGYYEQYF. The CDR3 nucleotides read TGTGCCAGCAGCCAGACAGGGGGCTACTACGAGCAGTACTTC.

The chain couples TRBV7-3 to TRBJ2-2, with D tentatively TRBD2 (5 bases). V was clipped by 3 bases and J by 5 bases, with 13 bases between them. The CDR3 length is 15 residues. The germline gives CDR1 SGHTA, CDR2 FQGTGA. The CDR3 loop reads CASSFKGSGTGELFF. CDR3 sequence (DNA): TGTGCCAGCAGCTTCAAAGGTTCGGGGACCGGGGAGCTGTTTTTT.

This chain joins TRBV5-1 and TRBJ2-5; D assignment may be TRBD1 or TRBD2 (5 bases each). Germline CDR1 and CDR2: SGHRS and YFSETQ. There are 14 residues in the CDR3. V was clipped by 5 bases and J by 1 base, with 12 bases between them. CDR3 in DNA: TGCGCCAGCAGTGACCCGGGACGCCAAGAGACCCAGTACTTC. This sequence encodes CASSDPGRQETQYF.

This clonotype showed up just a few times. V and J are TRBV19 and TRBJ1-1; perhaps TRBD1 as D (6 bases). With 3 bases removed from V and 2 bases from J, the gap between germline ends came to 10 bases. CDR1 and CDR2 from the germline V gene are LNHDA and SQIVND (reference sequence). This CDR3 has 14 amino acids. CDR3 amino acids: CASSIGGANTEAFF. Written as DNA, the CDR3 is TGTGCCAGTAGTATCGGGGGCGCCAACACTGAAGCTTTCTTT.

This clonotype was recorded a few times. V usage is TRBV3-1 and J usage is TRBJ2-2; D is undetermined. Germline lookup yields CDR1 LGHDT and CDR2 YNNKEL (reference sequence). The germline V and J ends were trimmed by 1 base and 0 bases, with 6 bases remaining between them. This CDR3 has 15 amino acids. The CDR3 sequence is CASSQVLPNTGELFF. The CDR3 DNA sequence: TGTGCCAGCAGCCAAGTCTTGCCGAACACCGGGGAGCTGTTTTTT.

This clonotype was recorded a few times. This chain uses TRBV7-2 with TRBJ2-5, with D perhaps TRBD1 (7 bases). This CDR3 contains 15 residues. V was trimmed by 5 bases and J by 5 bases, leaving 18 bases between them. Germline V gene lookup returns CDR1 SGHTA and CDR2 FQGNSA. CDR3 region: CASSPGGPPAETQYF. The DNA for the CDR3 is TGTGCCAGCAGCCCAGGGGGGCCACCGGCCGAGACCCAGTACTTC.

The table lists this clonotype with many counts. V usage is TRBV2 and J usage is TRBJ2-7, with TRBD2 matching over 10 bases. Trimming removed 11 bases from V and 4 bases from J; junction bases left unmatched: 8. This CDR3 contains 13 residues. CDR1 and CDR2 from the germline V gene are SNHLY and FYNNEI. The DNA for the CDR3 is TGTGCCGGGACACTAGCGGGATCTTACGAGCAGTACTTC. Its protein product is CAGTLAGSYEQYF.

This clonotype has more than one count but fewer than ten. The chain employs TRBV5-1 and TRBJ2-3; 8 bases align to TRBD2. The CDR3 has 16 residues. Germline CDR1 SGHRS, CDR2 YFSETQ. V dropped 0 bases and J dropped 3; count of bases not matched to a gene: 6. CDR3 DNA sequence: TGCGCCAGCAGCTTGGCTGGCGGGGGGCCTACAGATACGCAGTATTTT. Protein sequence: CASSLAGGGPTDTQYF.

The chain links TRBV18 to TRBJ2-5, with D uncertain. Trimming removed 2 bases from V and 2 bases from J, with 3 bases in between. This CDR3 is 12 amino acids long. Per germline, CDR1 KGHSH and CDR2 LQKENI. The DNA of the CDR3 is TGTGCCAGCTCACCAACACAAGAGACCCAGTACTTC. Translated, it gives CASSPTQETQYF.

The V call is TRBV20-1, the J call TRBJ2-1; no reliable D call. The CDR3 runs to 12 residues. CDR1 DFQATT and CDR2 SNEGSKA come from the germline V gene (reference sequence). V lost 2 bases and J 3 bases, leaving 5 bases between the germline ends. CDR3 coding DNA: TGCAGTGCTAGACTAGACTACAATGAGCAGTTCTTC. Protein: CSARLDYNEQFF.

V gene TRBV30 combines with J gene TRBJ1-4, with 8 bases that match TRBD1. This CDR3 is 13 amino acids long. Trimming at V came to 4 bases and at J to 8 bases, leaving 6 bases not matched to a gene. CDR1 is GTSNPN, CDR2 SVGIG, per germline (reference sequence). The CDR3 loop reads CAWKGQGGEKLFF. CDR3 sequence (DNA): TGTGCCTGGAAAGGACAGGGAGGAGAAAAACTGTTTTTT. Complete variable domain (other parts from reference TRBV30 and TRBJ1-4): SQTIHQWPATLVQPVGSPLSLECTVEGTSNPNLYWYRQAAGRGLQLLFYSVGIGQISSEVPQNLSASRPQDRQFILSSKKLLLSDSGFYLCAWKGQGGEKLFFGSGTQLSVL.

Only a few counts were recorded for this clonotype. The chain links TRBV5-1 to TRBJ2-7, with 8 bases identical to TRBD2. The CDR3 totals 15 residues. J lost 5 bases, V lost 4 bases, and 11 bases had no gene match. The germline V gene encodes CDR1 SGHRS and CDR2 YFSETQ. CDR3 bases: TGCGCCAGCAGCCCCGGGACTAGGACGTTGAACGAGCAGTACTTC. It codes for CASSPGTRTLNEQYF. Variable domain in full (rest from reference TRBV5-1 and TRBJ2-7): KAGVTQTPRYLIKTRGQQVTLSCSPISGHRSVSWYQQTPGQGLQFLFEYFSETQRNKGNFPGRFSGRQFSNSRSEMNVSTLELGDSALYLCASSPGTRTLNEQYFGPGTRLTVT.

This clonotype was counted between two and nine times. This CDR3 is CSAPEREFNEQYF. The CDR3 DNA reads TGCAGTGCCCCCGAGAGGGAATTCAACGAGCAGTACTTC. The J gene is TRBJ2-7, the V gene TRBV20-1; maybe TRBD2 (5 bases). Germline V gene lookup returns CDR1 DFQATT and CDR2 SNEGSKA (reference sequence). V was pared by 6 bases and J by 5 bases, with 17 bases between. The CDR3 consists of 13 residues.

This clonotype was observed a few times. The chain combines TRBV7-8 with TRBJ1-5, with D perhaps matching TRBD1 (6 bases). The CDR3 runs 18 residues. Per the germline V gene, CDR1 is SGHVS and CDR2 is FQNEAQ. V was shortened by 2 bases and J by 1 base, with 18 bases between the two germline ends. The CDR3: CASSLTGTVMASNQPQHF. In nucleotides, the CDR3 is TGTGCCAGCAGCTTAACAGGGACCGTAATGGCGAGCAATCAGCCCCAGCATTTT.

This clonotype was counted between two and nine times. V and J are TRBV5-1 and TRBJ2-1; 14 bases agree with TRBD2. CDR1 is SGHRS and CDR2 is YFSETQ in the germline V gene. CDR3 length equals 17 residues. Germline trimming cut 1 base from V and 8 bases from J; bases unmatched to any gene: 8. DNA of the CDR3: TGCGCCAGCAGCTTGACGACTAGCGGGAGGGCCAGAGATGAGCAGTTCTTC. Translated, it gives CASSLTTSGRARDEQFF.

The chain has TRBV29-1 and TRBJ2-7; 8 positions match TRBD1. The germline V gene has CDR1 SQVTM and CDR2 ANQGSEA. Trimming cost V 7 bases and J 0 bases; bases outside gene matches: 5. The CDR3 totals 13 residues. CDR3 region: CSAGQGSSYEQYF. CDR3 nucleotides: TGCAGCGCTGGACAGGGCAGCTCCTACGAGCAGTACTTC.

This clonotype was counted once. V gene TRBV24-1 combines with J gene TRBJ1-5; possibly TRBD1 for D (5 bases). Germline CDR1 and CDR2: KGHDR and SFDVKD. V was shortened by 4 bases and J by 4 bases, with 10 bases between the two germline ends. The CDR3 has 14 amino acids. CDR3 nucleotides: TGTGCCACCAGTGAGCTAGGACAAAATCAGCCCCAGCATTTT. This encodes CATSELGQNQPQHF.

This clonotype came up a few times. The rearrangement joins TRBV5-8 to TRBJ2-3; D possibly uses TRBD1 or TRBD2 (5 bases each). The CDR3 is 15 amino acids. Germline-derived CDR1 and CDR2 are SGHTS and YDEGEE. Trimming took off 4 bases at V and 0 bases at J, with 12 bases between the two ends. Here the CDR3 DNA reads TGTGCCAGCAGCCCGGGGCAGATTAGCACAGATACGCAGTATTTT. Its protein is CASSPGQISTDTQYF.

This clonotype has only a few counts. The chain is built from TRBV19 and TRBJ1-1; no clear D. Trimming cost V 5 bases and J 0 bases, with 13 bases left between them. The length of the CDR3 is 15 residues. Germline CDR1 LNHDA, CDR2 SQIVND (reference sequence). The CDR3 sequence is CASSPSIWMNTEAFF. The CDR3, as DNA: TGTGCCAGTAGTCCCAGTATTTGGATGAACACTGAAGCTTTCTTT.